This TCR beta chain was identified in a study of blood T cells in healthy people across ages. Background on the study: Researchers report that template switching captured about one barcoded beta molecule per two T cells. Study observations and caveats: Versus aged donors, long-lived donors had higher diversity and more naive CD4+ cells.

Germline values: CDR1 SGHTA, CDR2 FQGNSA. The V gene end was trimmed by 5 bases and the J gene end by 6 bases; junction bases not matched to a gene: 11. This CDR3 contains 15 residues. This clonotype came up many times. The antigen remains undetermined. Then a second PCR, running roughly 6 to 12 cycles, was carried out with a sample-barcoded 5' primer and a J-beta primer mix. Each of the samples gave a minimum of 3 million paired-end reads that contained CDR3. TCRdb ran MiXCR on the 5' RACE reads and lists one entry per CDR3 protein. Of fewer than 900,000 distinct CDR3 sequences listed, roughly 41% are singletons.

The receptor was derived from a woman aged 60-75 years in good health. J is TRBJ2-3 and V is TRBV7-2, with 7 bases aligning to TRBD1. Sequencing was done on a sample of blood. In DNA, the CDR3 is TGTGCCAGCAGCCCGGACAGGTCCCACCGGGATACGCAGTATTTT. This codes for CASSPDRSHRDTQYF. The full variable domain, its missing parts supplied by reference TRBV7-2 and TRBJ2-3, is GAGVSQSPSNKVTEKGKDVELRCDPISGHTALYWYRQSLGQGLEFLIYFQGNSAPDKSGLPSDRFSAERTGGSVSTLTIQRTQQEDSAVYLCASSPDRSHRDTQYFGPGTRLTVL.